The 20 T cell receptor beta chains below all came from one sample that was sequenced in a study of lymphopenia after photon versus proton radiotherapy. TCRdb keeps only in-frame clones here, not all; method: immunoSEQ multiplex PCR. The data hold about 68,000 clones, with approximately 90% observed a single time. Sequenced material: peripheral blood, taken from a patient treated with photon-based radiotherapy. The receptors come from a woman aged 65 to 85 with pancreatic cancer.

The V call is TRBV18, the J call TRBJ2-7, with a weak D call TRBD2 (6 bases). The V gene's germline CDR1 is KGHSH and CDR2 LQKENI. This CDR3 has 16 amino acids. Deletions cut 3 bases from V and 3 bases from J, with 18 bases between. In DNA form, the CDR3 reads TGTGCCAGCTCACCCGGGGGAAGCAGGAGGCTCTACGAGCAGTACTTC. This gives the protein CASSPGGSRRLYEQYF.

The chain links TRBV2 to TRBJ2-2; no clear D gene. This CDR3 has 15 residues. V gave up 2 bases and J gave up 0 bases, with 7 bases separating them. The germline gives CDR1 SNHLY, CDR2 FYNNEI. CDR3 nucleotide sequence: TGTGCCAGCAGTGAACGGCCTTCGAACACCGGGGAGCTGTTTTTT. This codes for CASSERPSNTGELFF.

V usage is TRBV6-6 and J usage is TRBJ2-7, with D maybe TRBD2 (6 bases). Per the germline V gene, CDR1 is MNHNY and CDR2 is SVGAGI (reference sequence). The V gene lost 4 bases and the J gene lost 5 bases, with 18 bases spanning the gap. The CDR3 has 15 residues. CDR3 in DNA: TGTGCCAGCAGTTCTCAGACTAGACCCCTGGACGAGCAGTACTTC. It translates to CASSSQTRPLDEQYF.

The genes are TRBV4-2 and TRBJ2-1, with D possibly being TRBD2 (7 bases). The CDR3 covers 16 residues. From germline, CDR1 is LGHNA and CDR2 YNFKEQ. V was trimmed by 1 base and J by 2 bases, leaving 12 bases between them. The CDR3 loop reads CASSQGGGLPYNEQFF. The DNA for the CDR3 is TGTGCCAGCAGCCAAGGGGGGGGCTTACCCTACAATGAGCAGTTCTTC.

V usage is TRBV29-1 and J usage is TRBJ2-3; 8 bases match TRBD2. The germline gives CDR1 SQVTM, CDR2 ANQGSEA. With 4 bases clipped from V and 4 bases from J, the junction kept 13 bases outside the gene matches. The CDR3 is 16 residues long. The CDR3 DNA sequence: TGCAGCGTTGGGGTGGGGAGCGGGAGAATCCCAGATACGCAGTATTTT. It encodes CSVGVGSGRIPDTQYF.

The CDR3 loop reads CASSVYGTANTGELFF. The CDR3 DNA is TGTGCCAGCAGCGTATACGGGACAGCGAACACCGGGGAGCTGTTTTTT. The chain recombines TRBV9 with TRBJ2-2, with 7 bases identical to TRBD1. The CDR3 has 16 amino acids. Germline lookup yields CDR1 SGDLS and CDR2 YYNGEE. V lost 1 base, J lost 0 bases, and 3 bases stayed unmatched.

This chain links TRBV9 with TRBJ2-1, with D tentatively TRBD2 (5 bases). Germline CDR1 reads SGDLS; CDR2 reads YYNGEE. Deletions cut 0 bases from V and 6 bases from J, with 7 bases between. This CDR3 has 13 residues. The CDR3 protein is CASSVVAGNEQFF. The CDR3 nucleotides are TGTGCCAGCAGCGTAGTTGCGGGCAATGAGCAGTTCTTC. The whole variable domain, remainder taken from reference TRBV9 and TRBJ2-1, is DSGVTQTPKHLITATGQRVTLRCSPRSGDLSVYWYQQSLDQGLQFLIQYYNGEERAKGNILERFSAQQFPDLHSELNLSSLELGDSALYFCASSVVAGNEQFFGPGTRLTVL.

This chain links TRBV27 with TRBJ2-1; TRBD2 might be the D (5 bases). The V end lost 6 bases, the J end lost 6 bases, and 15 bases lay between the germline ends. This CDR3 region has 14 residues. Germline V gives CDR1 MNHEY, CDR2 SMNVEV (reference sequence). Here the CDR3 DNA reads TGTGCCAGCAGGGTCTCGGGGTTCGTCAATGAGCAGTTCTTC. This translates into CASRVSGFVNEQFF.

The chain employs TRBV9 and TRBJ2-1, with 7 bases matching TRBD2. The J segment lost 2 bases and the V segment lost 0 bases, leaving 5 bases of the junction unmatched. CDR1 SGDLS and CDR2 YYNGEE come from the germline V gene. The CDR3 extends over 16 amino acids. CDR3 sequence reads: CASSVGLAYTYNEQFF. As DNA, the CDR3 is TGTGCCAGCAGCGTAGGACTAGCTTACACCTACAATGAGCAGTTCTTC.

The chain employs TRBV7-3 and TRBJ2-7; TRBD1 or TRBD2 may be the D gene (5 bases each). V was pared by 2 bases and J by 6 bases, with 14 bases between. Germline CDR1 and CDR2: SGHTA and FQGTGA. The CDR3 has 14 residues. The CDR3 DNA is TGTGCCAGCAGCTTAGACGCATGGGGGAGCGAGCAGTACTTC. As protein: CASSLDAWGSEQYF. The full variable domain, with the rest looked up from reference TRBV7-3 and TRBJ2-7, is GAGVSQTPSNKVTEKGKYVELRCDPISGHTALYWYRQSLGQGPEFLIYFQGTGAADDSGLPNDRFFAVRPEGSVSTLKIQRTERGDSAVYLCASSLDAWGSEQYFGPGTRLTVT.

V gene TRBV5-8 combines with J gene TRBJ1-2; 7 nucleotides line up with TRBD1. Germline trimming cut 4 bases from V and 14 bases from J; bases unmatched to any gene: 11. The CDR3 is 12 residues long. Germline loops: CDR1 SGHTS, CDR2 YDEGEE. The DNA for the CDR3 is TGTGCCAGCAGCCCACAGGGGCTCGGGAGTACCTTC. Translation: CASSPQGLGSTF.

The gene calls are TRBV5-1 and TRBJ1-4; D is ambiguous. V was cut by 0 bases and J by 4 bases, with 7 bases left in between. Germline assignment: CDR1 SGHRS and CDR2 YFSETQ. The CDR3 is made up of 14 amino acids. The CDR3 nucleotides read TGCGCCAGCAGCTTGGGACTGCTTAATGAAAAACTGTTTTTT. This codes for CASSLGLLNEKLFF. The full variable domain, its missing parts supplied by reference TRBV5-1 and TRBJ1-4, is KAGVTQTPRYLIKTRGQQVTLSCSPISGHRSVSWYQQTPGQGLQFLFEYFSETQRNKGNFPGRFSGRQFSNSRSEMNVSTLELGDSALYLCASSLGLLNEKLFFGSGTQLSVL.

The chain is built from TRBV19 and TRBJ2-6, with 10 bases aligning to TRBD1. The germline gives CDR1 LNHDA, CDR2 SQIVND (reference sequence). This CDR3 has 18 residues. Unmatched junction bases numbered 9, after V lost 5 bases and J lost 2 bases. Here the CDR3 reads CASSPRTGGTTGANVLTF. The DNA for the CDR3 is TGTGCCAGTAGTCCCAGGACAGGGGGGACTACTGGGGCCAACGTCCTGACTTTC.

CDR3: CASSISSGTPNTEAFF. Written as DNA, the CDR3 is TGTGCCAGCAGCATCAGCTCCGGGACACCCAACACTGAAGCTTTCTTT. This chain links TRBV7-2 with TRBJ1-1; tentatively, D is TRBD1 (6 bases). From germline, CDR1 is SGHTA and CDR2 FQGNSA. The V end lost 5 bases, the J end lost 2 bases, and 18 bases lay between the germline ends. This CDR3 has 16 amino acids.

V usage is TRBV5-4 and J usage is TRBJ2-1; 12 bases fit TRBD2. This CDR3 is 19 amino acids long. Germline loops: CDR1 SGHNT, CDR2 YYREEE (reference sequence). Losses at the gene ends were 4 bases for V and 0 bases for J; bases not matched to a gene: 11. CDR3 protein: CASSLFVLAGGSSYNEQFF. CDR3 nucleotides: TGTGCCAGCAGCCTTTTCGTGCTAGCGGGAGGGAGCTCCTACAATGAGCAGTTCTTC.

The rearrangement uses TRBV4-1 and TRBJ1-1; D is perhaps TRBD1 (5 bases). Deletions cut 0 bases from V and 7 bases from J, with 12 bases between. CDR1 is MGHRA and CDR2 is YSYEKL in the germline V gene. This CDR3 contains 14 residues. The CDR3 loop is CASSQDQGFSEAFF. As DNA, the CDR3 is TGCGCCAGCAGCCAAGACCAGGGTTTTAGTGAAGCTTTCTTT.

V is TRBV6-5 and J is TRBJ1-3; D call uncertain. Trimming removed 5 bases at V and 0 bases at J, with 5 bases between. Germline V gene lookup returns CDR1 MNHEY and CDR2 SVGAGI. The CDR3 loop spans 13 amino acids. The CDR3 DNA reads TGTGCCAGCAGTAGAACCTCTGGAAACACCATATATTTT. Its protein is CASSRTSGNTIYF.

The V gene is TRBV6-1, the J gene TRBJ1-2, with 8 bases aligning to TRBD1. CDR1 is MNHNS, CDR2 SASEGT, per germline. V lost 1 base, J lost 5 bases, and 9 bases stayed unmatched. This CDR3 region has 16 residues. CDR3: CASSEEQGGLGYGYTF. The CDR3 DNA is TGTGCCAGCAGTGAAGAACAGGGGGGGCTTGGGTATGGCTACACCTTC.

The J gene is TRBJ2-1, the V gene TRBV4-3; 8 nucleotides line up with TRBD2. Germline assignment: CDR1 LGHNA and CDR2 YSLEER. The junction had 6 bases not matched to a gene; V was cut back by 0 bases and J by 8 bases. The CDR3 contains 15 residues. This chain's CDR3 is CASSQDLREGDEQFF. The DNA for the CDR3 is TGCGCCAGCAGCCAAGATTTACGGGAGGGGGATGAGCAGTTCTTC.

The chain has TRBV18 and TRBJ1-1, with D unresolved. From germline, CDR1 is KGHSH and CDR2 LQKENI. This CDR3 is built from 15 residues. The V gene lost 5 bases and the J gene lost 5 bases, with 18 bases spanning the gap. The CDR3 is CASSGGRTTKTEAFF. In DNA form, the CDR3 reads TGTGCCAGCTCAGGCGGCAGGACCACGAAAACTGAAGCTTTCTTT.